This T cell receptor (beta chain) was captured in a study of blood T cell repertoires in COVID-19. About the study: The analysed material was cDNA or gDNA that came from T cells, B-cell-depleted T cells, or PBMCs.

The protocol was immunoSEQ multiplex PCR, while the TCRdb copy is restricted to in-frame clones and leaves out a portion. The sample shows a few hundred thousand clones, roughly 86% of them seen only once. The CDR3 has 14 amino acids. Germline V gene data show CDR1 as SGHTA and CDR2 as FQGNSA. V shed 5 bases, J shed 5 bases, and the junction held 7 bases outside the gene matches. This chain connects TRBV7-2 to TRBJ2-5; the match to TRBD2 covers 8 bases. This receptor was identified in a man aged 35 to 55 in a cohort exposed to, infected with or recovered from COVID-19 (not recorded which). Sequencing was done on a sample of PBMCs or T cells enriched from blood (not recorded which). The chain's CDR3 is CASSPGTRDETQYF. CDR3 DNA sequence: TGTGCCAGCAGCCCAGGGACTAGAGATGAGACCCAGTACTTC.